This entry describes one TCR beta chain. What it binds is not known. The data stem from a study of cytomegalovirus exposure and HLA in healthy donors. Points from the study as a whole: There were 150 to 200 TCR beta chains listed as cytomegalovirus-associated.

The CDR3 spans 13 residues. Per germline, CDR1 MNHEY and CDR2 SVGAGI. Trimming cost V 2 bases and J 3 bases, with 7 bases left between them. Profiled with immunoSEQ multiplex PCR; TCRdb holds only in-frame clones, not every one. This sample has 150,000 to 200,000 clones; 85% occur once, and the top ten carry 16%. While the first cohort had over 650 subjects, the donors belonged to the separate validation cohort of about 130 subjects. The source of this sequence is a man between 18 and 35 years old in good health and CMV-seropositive. J is TRBJ1-1 and V is TRBV6-5; no clear D. Sequenced sample: PBMCs. Here the CDR3 DNA reads TGTGCCAGCAGTTACGGGAGATACACTGAAGCTTTCTTT. Amino acid sequence: CASSYGRYTEAFF.